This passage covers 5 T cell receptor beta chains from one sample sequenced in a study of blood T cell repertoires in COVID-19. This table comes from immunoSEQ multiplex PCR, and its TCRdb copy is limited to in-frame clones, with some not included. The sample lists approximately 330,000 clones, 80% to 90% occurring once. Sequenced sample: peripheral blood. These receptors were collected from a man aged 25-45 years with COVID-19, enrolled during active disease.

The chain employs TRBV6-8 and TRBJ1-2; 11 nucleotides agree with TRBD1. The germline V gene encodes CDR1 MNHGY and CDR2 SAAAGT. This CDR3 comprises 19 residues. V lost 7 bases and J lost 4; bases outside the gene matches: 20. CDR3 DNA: TGTGCCAGCATCCCCCCTCGGTTAGTAGCCGGGACAGGGGGCTATGGCTACACCTTC. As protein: CASIPPRLVAGTGGYGYTF.

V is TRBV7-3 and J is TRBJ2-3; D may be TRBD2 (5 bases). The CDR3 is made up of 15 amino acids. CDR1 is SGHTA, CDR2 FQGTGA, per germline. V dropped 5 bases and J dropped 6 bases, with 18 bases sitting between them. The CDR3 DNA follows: TGTGCCAGCAGCCGTGCCGGGATTACATCGGATACGCAGTATTTT. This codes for CASSRAGITSDTQYF.

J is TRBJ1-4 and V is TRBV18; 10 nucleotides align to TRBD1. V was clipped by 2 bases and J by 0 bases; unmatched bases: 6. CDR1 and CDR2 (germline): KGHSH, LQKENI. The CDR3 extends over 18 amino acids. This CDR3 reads CASSPYTGTGATNEKLFF. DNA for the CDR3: TGTGCCAGCTCACCATATACCGGGACAGGGGCAACTAATGAAAAACTGTTTTTT.

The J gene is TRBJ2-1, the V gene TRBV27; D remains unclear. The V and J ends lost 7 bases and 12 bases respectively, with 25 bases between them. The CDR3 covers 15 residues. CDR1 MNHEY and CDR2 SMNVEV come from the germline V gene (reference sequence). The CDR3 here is CASMAARIYTMRQFF. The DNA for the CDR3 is TGTGCCAGCATGGCAGCTAGGATTTATACAATGAGGCAGTTCTTC.

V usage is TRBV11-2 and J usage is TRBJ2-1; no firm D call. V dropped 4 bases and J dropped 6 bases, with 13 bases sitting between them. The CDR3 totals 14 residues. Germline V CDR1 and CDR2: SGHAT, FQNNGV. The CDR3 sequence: CASSYEAPPNEQFF. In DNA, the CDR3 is TGTGCCAGCAGCTACGAAGCCCCTCCCAATGAGCAGTTCTTC.